This TCR beta chain was retrieved from a study of CD8+ T cells in alopecia areata. Turning to the study itself: Affected scalp percentage determined the severity score of treated patients. General study results and limits: TCR sharing was clearer in mice than between patients, perhaps partly owing to patient HLA diversity. Tofacitinib yielded significantly lower scalp clonality and fewer expanded CD8+ clones among the top 100.

The treatment: oral pan-JAK inhibitor, 5-10 mg twice daily. As regards this clone: No antigen is known for it.

The germline CDR1 and CDR2 sequences are SNHLY and FYNNEI. The CDR3 sequence is 13 residues long. V was trimmed by 4 bases and J by 5 bases, leaving 8 bases between them. RNA extraction and reverse transcription yielded cDNA as sequencing template. Clones were read by immunoSEQ multiplex PCR, and TCRdb kept only the in-frame ones, dropping some. The sample carries some 200,000 clones, about 58% recorded once. This chain joins TRBV2 and TRBJ2-2; D call uncertain. This sequence originates from a human donor with alopecia areata. The sample here was CD4+ T cells sorted from blood, taken at week 4, from a patient treated with tofacitinib. CDR3 nucleotides: TGTGCCAGCAGTGTCAGCTCTACCGGGGAGCTGTTTTTT. Encoded protein: CASSVSSTGELFF. Variable domain in full (rest from reference TRBV2 and TRBJ2-2): EPEVTQTPSHQVTQMGQEVILRCVPISNHLYFYWYRQILGQKVEFLVSFYNNEISEKSEIFDDQFSVERPDGSNFTLKIRSTKLEDSAMYFCASSVSSTGELFFGEGSRLTVL.